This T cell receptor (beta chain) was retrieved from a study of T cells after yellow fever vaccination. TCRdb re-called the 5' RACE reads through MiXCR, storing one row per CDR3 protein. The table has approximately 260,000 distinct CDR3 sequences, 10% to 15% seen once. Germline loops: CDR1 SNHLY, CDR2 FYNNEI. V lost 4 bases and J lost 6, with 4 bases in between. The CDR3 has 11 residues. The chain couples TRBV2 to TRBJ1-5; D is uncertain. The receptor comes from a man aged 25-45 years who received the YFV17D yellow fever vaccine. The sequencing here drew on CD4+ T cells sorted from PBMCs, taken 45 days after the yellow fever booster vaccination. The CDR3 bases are TGTGCCAGCAGTGTCAGTCAGCCCCAGCATTTT. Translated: CASSVSQPQHF.